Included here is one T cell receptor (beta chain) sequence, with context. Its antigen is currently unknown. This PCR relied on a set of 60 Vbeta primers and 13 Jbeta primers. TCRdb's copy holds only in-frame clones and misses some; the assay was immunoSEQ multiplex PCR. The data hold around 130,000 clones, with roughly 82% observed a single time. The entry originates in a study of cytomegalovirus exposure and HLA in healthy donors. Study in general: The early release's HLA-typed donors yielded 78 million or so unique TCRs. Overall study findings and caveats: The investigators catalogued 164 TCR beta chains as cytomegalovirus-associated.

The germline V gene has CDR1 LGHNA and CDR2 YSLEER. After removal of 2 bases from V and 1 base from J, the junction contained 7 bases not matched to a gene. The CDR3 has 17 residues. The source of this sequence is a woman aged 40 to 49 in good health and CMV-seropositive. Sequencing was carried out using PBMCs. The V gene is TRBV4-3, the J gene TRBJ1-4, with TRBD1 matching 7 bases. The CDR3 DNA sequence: TGCGCCAGCAGCCAAAGGGCTGGGGACAGAACTAATGAAAAACTGTTTTTT. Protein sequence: CASSQRAGDRTNEKLFF.